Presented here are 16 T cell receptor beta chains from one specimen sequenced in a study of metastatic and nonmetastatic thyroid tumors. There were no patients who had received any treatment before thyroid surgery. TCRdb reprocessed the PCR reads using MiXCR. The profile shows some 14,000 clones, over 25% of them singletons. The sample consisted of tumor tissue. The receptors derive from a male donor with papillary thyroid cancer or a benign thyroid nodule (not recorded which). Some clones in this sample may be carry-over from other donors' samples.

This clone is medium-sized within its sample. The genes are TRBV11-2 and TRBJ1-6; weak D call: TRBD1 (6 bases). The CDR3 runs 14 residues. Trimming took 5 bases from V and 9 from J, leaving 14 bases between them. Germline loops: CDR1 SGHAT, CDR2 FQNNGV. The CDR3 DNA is TGTGCCAGCAGCCGTAACAGGGAGGCTTCACCCCTCCACTTT. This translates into CASSRNREASPLHF.

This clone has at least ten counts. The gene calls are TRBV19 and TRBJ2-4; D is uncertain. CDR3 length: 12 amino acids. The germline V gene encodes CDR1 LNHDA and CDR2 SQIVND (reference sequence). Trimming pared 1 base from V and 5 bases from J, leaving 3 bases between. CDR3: CASSIVENIQYF. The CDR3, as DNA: TGTGCCAGTAGTATAGTCGAAAACATTCAGTACTTC.

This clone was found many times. CDR3 DNA sequence: TGTGCCAGCAGCTTAGGCAGGGGCGGGCGCAATGAGCAGTTCTTC. As protein: CASSLGRGGRNEQFF. The genes are TRBV7-9 and TRBJ2-1, with D possibly matching TRBD1 (6 bases). Germline values: CDR1 SEHNR, CDR2 FQNEAQ (reference sequence). CDR3 length equals 15 residues. With 1 base removed from V and 6 bases from J, the gap between germline ends came to 13 bases.

CDR3 protein: CSAGRTANYGYTF. The CDR3 DNA is TGCAGTGCTGGTAGGACTGCTAACTATGGCTACACCTTC. The chain combines TRBV20-1 with TRBJ1-2, with no clear D. The CDR3 runs to 13 residues. Trimming removed 5 bases at V and 0 bases at J, with 10 bases between. Germline V gene data show CDR1 as DFQATT and CDR2 as SNEGSKA (reference sequence).

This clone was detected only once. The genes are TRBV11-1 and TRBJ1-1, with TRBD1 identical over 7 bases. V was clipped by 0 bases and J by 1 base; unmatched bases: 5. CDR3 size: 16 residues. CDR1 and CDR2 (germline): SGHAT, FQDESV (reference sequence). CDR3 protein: CASSLASGQPNTEAFF. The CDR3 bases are TGTGCCAGCAGCTTAGCGTCGGGACAGCCGAACACTGAAGCTTTCTTT.

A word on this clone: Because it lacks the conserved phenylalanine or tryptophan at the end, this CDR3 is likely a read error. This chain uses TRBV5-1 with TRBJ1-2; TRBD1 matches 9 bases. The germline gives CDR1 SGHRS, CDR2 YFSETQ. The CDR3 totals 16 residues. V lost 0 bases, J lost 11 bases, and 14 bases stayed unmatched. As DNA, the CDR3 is TGCGCCAGCAGCTTGGGTGCGGGACAGGGAGTCGGAGGATACACCCTC. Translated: CASSLGAGQGVGGYTL.

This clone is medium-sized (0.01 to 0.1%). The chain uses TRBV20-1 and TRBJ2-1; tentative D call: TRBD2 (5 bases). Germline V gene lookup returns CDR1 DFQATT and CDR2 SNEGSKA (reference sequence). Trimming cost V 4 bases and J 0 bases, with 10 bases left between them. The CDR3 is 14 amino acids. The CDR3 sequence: CSAKDFSSYNEQFF. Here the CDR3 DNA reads TGCAGTGCTAAGGACTTTAGCTCCTACAATGAGCAGTTCTTC.

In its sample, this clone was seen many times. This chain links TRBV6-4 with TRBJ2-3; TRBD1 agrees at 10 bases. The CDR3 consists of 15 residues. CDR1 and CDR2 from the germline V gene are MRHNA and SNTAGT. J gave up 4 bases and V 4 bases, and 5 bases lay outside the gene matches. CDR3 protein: CASSAETGGPDTQYF. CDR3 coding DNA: TGTGCCAGCAGTGCTGAGACAGGGGGCCCAGATACGCAGTATTTT.

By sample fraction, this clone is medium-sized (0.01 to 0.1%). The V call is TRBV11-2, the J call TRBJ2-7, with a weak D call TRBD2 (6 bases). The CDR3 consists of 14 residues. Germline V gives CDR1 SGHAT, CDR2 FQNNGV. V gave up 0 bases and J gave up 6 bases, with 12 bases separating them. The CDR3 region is CASSLESRGGEQYF. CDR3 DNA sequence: TGTGCCAGCAGCTTAGAAAGTCGGGGAGGCGAGCAGTACTTC. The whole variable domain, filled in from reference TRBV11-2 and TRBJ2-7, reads EAGVAQSPRYKIIEKRQSVAFWCNPISGHATLYWYQQILGQGPKLLIQFQNNGVVDDSQLPKDRFSAERLKGVDSTLKIQPAKLEDSAVYLCASSLESRGGEQYFGPGTRLTVT.

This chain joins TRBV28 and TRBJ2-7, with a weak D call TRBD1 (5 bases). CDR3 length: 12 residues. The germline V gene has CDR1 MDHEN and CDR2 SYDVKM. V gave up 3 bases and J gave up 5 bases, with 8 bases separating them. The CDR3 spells CASSLAGNEQYF. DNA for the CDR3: TGTGCCAGCAGTTTGGCAGGGAACGAGCAGTACTTC.

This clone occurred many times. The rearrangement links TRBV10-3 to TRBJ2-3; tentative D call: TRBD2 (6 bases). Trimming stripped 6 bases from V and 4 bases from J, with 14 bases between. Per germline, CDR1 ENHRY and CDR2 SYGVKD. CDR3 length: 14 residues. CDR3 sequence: CAISQGGASDTQYF. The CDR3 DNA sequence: TGTGCCATCAGCCAAGGCGGGGCGTCAGATACGCAGTATTTT.

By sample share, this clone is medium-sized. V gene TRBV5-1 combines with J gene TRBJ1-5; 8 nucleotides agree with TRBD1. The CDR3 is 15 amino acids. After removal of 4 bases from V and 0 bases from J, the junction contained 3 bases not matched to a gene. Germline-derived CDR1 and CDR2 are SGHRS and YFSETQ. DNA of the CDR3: TGCGCCAGCAGCCCGGGGACAGGTAGCAATCAGCCCCAGCATTTT. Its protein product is CASSPGTGSNQPQHF.

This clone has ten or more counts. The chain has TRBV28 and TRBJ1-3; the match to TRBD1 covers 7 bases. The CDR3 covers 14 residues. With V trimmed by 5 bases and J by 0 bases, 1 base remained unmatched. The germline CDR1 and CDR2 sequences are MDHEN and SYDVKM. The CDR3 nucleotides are TGTGCCAGCAGTGGGACAGCCTCTGGAAACACCATATATTTT. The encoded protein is CASSGTASGNTIYF.

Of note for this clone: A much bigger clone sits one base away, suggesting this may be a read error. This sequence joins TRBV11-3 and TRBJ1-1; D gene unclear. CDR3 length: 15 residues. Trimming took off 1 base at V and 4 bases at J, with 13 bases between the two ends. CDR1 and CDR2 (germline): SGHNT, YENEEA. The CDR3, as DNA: TGTGCCAGCAGCTTAGCCGGCCTAAGTGGCACTGAAGCTTTCTTT. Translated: CASSLAGLSGTEAFF.

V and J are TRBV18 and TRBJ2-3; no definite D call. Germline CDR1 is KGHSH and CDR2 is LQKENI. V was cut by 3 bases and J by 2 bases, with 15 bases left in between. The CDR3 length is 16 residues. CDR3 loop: CASSPLSSQATDTQYF. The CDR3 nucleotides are TGTGCCAGCTCACCTTTATCTTCTCAGGCCACAGATACGCAGTATTTT.

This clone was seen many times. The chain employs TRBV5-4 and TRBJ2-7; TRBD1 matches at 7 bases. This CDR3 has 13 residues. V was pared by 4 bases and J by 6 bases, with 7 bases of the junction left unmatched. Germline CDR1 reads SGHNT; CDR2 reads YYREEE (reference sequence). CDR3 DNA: TGTGCCAGCAGCGCTGACAGGGATGCCGAGCAGTACTTC. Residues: CASSADRDAEQYF.